Here is one TCR beta chain with its context. Unmatched junction bases numbered 8, after V lost 6 bases and J lost 15 bases. Germline loops: CDR1 SGHVS, CDR2 FQNEAQ. This CDR3 is 11 amino acids long. This record belongs to a study of blood T cell repertoires in COVID-19. Assay: immunoSEQ multiplex PCR; the TCRdb copy retains only in-frame clones and omits some. Seen here are about 250,000 clones, around four fifths observed once, and the top ten hold approximately 5.4%. The chain combines TRBV7-8 with TRBJ2-1; 7 nucleotides line up with TRBD1. The sequencing input was peripheral blood. This receptor was identified in a man aged 80 or over with acute or convalescent COVID-19. The CDR3: CASSEGTALFF. The CDR3 DNA sequence: TGTGCCAGCAGTGAAGGGACAGCACTGTTCTTC.